A selection of T cell receptor beta chains follows, all from one sample in a study of blood T cell repertoires in COVID-19. Clones were read by immunoSEQ multiplex PCR, and TCRdb kept only the in-frame ones, dropping some. Of about 250,000 clones in the sample, approximately 86% are singletons; the top ten hold roughly 5%. Sequencing was carried out using peripheral blood. These receptors all come from a human donor in a cohort sampled during active COVID-19. CDR3s include the opening cysteine and the closing phenylalanine or tryptophan. The order of the fields is J gene, V gene, D gene, clone size, CDR3 DNA, CDR3 protein. A D gene is named only where the DNA matches it firmly. Where a row states a size, it is once, few, many or the class of an expanded clone; other rows omit it.

TRBJ2-1	TRBV9	TRBD1	NA	TGTGCCAGCAGCGAGGGGGCCTCGCCCAATGAGCAGTTCTTC	CASSEGASPNEQFF
TRBJ2-3	TRBV6-5	TRBD2	NA	TGTGCCAGCAAGTGGAGGACTAGCGGGAAAGATACGCAGTATTTT	CASKWRTSGKDTQYF
TRBJ2-1	TRBV7-6	NA	NA	TGTGCCAGCAGCTTAACTGGGCCGGACAATGAGCAGTTCTTC	CASSLTGPDNEQFF
TRBJ1-4	TRBV5-4	TRBD1	few	TGTGCCAGCAGCTTAGGACAGGGGAGGAAGAATGAAAAACTGTTTTTT	CASSLGQGRKNEKLFF
TRBJ1-4	TRBV7-8	NA	NA	TGTGCCAGCAGCTTACTAGTAAATGAAAAACTGTTTTTT	CASSLLVNEKLFF
TRBJ1-2	TRBV20-1	NA	NA	TGCAGTGCTAGTGGGCAGGAGGACTATGGCTACACCTTC	CSASGQEDYGYTF
TRBJ1-2	TRBV27	TRBD1	few	TGTGCCAGCAGTTTATTCCCGACAGGGCAGGGCTACACCTTC	CASSLFPTGQGYTF
TRBJ2-3	TRBV11-2	TRBD1	NA	TGTGCCAGCAGCTTAACTGGACAGGCCCGAAATACGCAGTATTTT	CASSLTGQARNTQYF
TRBJ2-1	TRBV24-1	TRBD1	NA	TGTGCCACCAGTGATAACAGGGGGCCATTACTTATGTCCTACAATGAGCAGTTCTTC	CATSDNRGPLLMSYNEQFF
TRBJ1-1	TRBV7-2	NA	NA	TGTGCCAGCAGCTCCTTTCGGGAGCTTGAAGCTTTCTTT	CASSSFRELEAFF
TRBJ2-1	TRBV5-4	NA	NA	TGTGCCAGCAGCTTGGTATCGAATGAGCAGTTCTTC	CASSLVSNEQFF
TRBJ2-5	TRBV7-8	NA	NA	TGTGCCAGCAGCTTAGCCCCTGCTATAGTGAGGGGGGGCCTCGTAGAGACCCAGTACTTC	CASSLAPAIVRGGLVETQYF
TRBJ1-1	TRBV18	NA	NA	TGTGCCAGCTCACCATTTATGGGGGCTGGCACTGAAGCTTTCTTT	CASSPFMGAGTEAFF
TRBJ2-1	TRBV6-6	TRBD2	few	TGTGCCAGTCGAGAGCGGGAAGGGCAGTTCTTC	CASREREGQFF
TRBJ1-6	TRBV5-6	TRBD1	NA	TGTGCCAGCAGCTACCGGACAGGGAGAAATTCACCCCTCCACTTT	CASSYRTGRNSPLHF
TRBJ2-5	TRBV7-9	NA	NA	TGTGCCAGCAGCTTGTACAGTCAAGAGACCCAGTACTTC	CASSLYSQETQYF
TRBJ2-3	TRBV28	NA	NA	TGTGCCAGCAGTTCCTCAGGGGAAGGTTCAGATACGCAGTATTTT	CASSSSGEGSDTQYF
TRBJ2-7	TRBV20-1	NA	NA	TGCAGGATCGGTAATGACGAGCAGTACTTC	CRIGNDEQYF
TRBJ2-7	TRBV27	NA	NA	TGTGCCAGCAGTTTAGCTAGATCCTACGAGCAGTACTTC	CASSLARSYEQYF
TRBJ2-5	TRBV7-9	TRBD2	NA	TGTGCCAGCCGGACTAGCGGGGACCAAGAGACCCAGTACTTC	CASRTSGDQETQYF
TRBJ1-1	TRBV9	TRBD1	once	TGTGCCAGCAGCGTAGAACAGGGGATGGACACTGAAGCTTTCTTT	CASSVEQGMDTEAFF
TRBJ2-1	TRBV24-1	TRBD2	NA	TGTGCCACCAGTGCGACTAGCGGGGGGTTCTACAATGAGCAGTTCTTC	CATSATSGGFYNEQFF
TRBJ1-2	TRBV29-1	NA	NA	TGCAGCGTTTCGCAGGGGATCAACTATGGCTACACCTTC	CSVSQGINYGYTF
TRBJ2-1	TRBV3-1/TRBV3-2	TRBD2	NA	TGTGCCAGCAGCCGGACTAGCGGGGGGGCCGATGAGCAGTTCTTC	CASSRTSGGADEQFF
TRBJ2-1	TRBV9	NA	NA	TGTGCCAGCGCTCTAGGAGGTGAGCAGTTCTTC	CASALGGEQFF
TRBJ1-6	TRBV5-4	NA	NA	TGTGCCAGCAGCCCAGGGACGCGGGGGAACTCACCCCTCCACTTT	CASSPGTRGNSPLHF
TRBJ2-4	TRBV4-1	NA	NA	TGCGCCAGCAGCCAAGATAGAAACATTCAGTACTTC	CASSQDRNIQYF
TRBJ1-2	TRBV4-2	NA	NA	TGTGCCAGCAGCCAAGCCCTACAGGGCACGGATGGCTACACCTTC	CASSQALQGTDGYTF
TRBJ2-5	TRBV6-2/TRBV6-3	TRBD2	once	TGTGCCAGCAGCCCTGGGACTAGCGGACACCAAGAGACCCAGTACTTC	CASSPGTSGHQETQYF
TRBJ2-7	TRBV5-4	TRBD2	NA	TGTGCCAGCAGACCAGCGGGGGGCAGAGGCGAGCAGTACTTC	CASRPAGGRGEQYF
TRBJ1-1	TRBV30	TRBD1	NA	TGTGCCTGGAGTAAGGGACAGGGGAACACTGAAGCTTTCTTT	CAWSKGQGNTEAFF
TRBJ2-7	TRBV19	TRBD2	once	TGTGCCAGTAGCCTGGGGGGGAGCTCCTACGAGCAGTACTTC	CASSLGGSSYEQYF
TRBJ2-1	TRBV5-1	TRBD1	NA	TGCGCCAGCAGCTGGACAGGGGCTGCCTACAATGAGCAGTTCTTC	CASSWTGAAYNEQFF
TRBJ2-7	TRBV9	TRBD1	few	TGTGCCAGCAGCCCAGACAGGGGTTCCTACGAGCAGTACTTC	CASSPDRGSYEQYF
TRBJ1-5	TRBV5-6	NA	NA	TGTGCCAGCAGCTTGAATGTAGATCAGCCCCAGCATTTT	CASSLNVDQPQHF
TRBJ1-1	TRBV10-3	TRBD1	few	TGTGCCATCAGTGACCCGACAGGGTCCGAAGCTTTCTTT	CAISDPTGSEAFF
TRBJ2-7	TRBV2	TRBD1	NA	TGTGCCAGCATCGTGGACAGGGAAGGCTACGAGCAGTACTTC	CASIVDREGYEQYF
TRBJ1-2	TRBV19	NA	NA	TGTGCCAGCCAACAATTCGCCAGTGCAGGGGACACGAACTATGGCTACACCTTC	CASQQFASAGDTNYGYTF
TRBJ2-7	TRBV5-4	NA	NA	TGTGCCAGCAGCTCCCAATACGAGCAGTACTTC	CASSSQYEQYF
TRBJ1-2	TRBV5-1	TRBD1	few	TGCGCCAGCAGTGAGGGGGCGCCGGGCTATGGCTACACCTTC	CASSEGAPGYGYTF
TRBJ2-2	TRBV10-3	TRBD1	NA	TGTGCCATCAGTGAGCGTGGACAGGGTGAGAACACCGGGGAGCTGTTTTTT	CAISERGQGENTGELFF
TRBJ1-4	TRBV2	TRBD1	NA	TGTGCCAGCAGCGAAACCGGGACAGGGGTAGGGAATGAAAAACTGTTTTTT	CASSETGTGVGNEKLFF
TRBJ2-5	TRBV5-8	NA	few	TGTGCCAGCAGCTTCCAATCACACCGAGAGACCCAGTACTTC	CASSFQSHRETQYF
TRBJ2-7	TRBV19	NA	NA	TGTGCCAGTAGTACGTCGGCCAGGGTAGAGCAGTACTTC	CASSTSARVEQYF
TRBJ2-7	TRBV20-1	NA	NA	TGCAGTGCTAGGACAGTGGGGGAGCAGTACTTC	CSARTVGEQYF
TRBJ2-3	TRBV10-3	TRBD1	NA	TGTGCCATCAGCCGCACAGGGGCAAGCACAGATACGCAGTATTTT	CAISRTGASTDTQYF
TRBJ2-7	TRBV3-1/TRBV3-2	NA	NA	TGTGCCAGCAGCCAAGATATTAGCTACGAGCAGTACTTC	CASSQDISYEQYF
TRBJ2-5	TRBV19	NA	many	TGTGCCAGTAGTACTGGGACTGTCCAAGAGACCCAGTACTTC	CASSTGTVQETQYF
TRBJ2-7	TRBV9	TRBD1	once	TGTGCCAGCAGCGTAGACAGGACAGGGGCCGGCGAGCAGTACTTC	CASSVDRTGAGEQYF
TRBJ2-3	TRBV2	TRBD2	once	TGTGCCAGCAGTGAGGGGGGGGGCACAGATACGCAGTATTTT	CASSEGGGTDTQYF
TRBJ2-5	TRBV9	TRBD2	NA	TGTGCCAGCAGCTCTGGACTAGCGTTCCAAGAGACCCAGTACTTC	CASSSGLAFQETQYF
TRBJ2-1	TRBV7-2	TRBD2	NA	TGTGCCAGCAGCTCTCTAGCGGGAGGGACTGAGCAGTTCTTC	CASSSLAGGTEQFF